Shown below are 17 T cell receptor beta chains from a single sample sequenced in a study of blood T cell repertoires in COVID-19. This table comes from immunoSEQ multiplex PCR, and its TCRdb copy is limited to in-frame clones, with some not included. This table holds 200,000 or so clones, around 84% found once. Sequencing was done on a sample of peripheral blood. All receptors come from an older woman who had recovered from COVID-19.

The chain joins TRBV6-2 or TRBV6-3 to TRBJ1-2; no clear D gene. V was pared by 2 bases and J by 5 bases, with 12 bases between. The germline gives CDR1 MNHEY, CDR2 SVGEGT. CDR3 length equals 14 residues. CDR3 bases: TGTGCCAGCAGTTACGGAGGGTTTAGGTATGGCTACACCTTC. It yields the protein CASSYGGFRYGYTF.

This chain uses TRBV7-2 with TRBJ2-1, with a tentative D call TRBD2 (5 bases). The CDR3 sequence is 13 residues long. The germline gives CDR1 SGHTA, CDR2 FQGNSA. The germline V and J ends were trimmed by 8 bases and 6 bases, with 14 bases remaining between them. The CDR3 region is CASGERTGNEQFF. Written as DNA, the CDR3 is TGTGCCAGCGGGGAGAGAACTGGCAATGAGCAGTTCTTC.

This sequence joins TRBV5-5 and TRBJ2-5; TRBD1 matches at 8 bases. Germline CDR1 is SGHKS and CDR2 is YYEKEE (reference sequence). CDR3 length: 15 amino acids. V lost 4 bases, J lost 5 bases, and 10 bases stayed unmatched. CDR3 protein: CASSLPQGAGETQYF. The CDR3 nucleotides are TGTGCCAGCAGCCTACCCCAGGGGGCGGGGGAGACCCAGTACTTC.

The V gene is TRBV5-4, the J gene TRBJ2-5, with D perhaps matching TRBD1 (7 bases). In germline, CDR1 is SGHNT, CDR2 YYREEE (reference sequence). The CDR3 has 17 amino acids. Trimming cost V 2 bases and J 2 bases, with 19 bases left between them. The CDR3 sequence is CASSFLGGGERQETQYF. CDR3 bases: TGTGCCAGCAGCTTCTTAGGGGGCGGGGAGAGACAAGAGACCCAGTACTTC. The variable domain in full, with the rest retrieved from reference TRBV5-4 and TRBJ2-5, is ETGVTQSPTHLIKTRGQQVTLRCSSQSGHNTVSWYQQALGQGPQFIFQYYREEENGRGNFPPRFSGLQFPNYSSELNVNALELDDSALYLCASSFLGGGERQETQYFGPGTRLLVL.

The chain carries TRBV12-3 or TRBV12-4 and TRBJ1-2, with TRBD1 as a possible D gene (5 bases). Deletions cut 6 bases from V and 0 bases from J, with 8 bases between. The CDR3 totals 13 residues. As DNA, the CDR3 is TGTGCCAGCAGCAGGGATCCTAACTATGGCTACACCTTC. The encoded protein is CASSRDPNYGYTF.

This clone has only a few counts. The V gene is TRBV7-3, the J gene TRBJ1-6, with D hard to call. V was cut by 2 bases and J by 7 bases, with 9 bases left in between. The CDR3 covers 14 residues. The germline V gene has CDR1 SGHTA and CDR2 FQGTGA. The CDR3 sequence is CASSLLPENSPLHF. CDR3 coding DNA: TGTGCCAGCAGCTTACTCCCAGAAAATTCACCCCTCCACTTT.

The chain has TRBV6-4 and TRBJ2-5, with D tentatively TRBD1 (5 bases). V dropped 9 bases and J dropped 0 bases, with 17 bases sitting between them. Looked up from germline, CDR1 is MRHNA and CDR2 is SNTAGT. This CDR3 contains 15 residues. Here the CDR3 DNA reads TGTGCCAGTGGCACTGGGGCTTCGTACCAAGAGACCCAGTACTTC. Amino acids: CASGTGASYQETQYF.

In regard to this clone: One junction end does not reproduce the germline sequence, and a read error may be involved. The chain recombines TRBV9 with TRBJ2-1, with D possibly being TRBD2 (6 bases). Germline CDR1 is SGDLS and CDR2 is YYNGEE. The CDR3 has 12 amino acids. CDR3 nucleotides: TGTGCCAGCAGCGTAATTGGCGGGACCCCCATCTTC. Translation: CASSVIGGTPIF.

The gene calls are TRBV11-3 and TRBJ2-3, with 8 bases matching TRBD2. Unmatched junction bases numbered 6, after V lost 1 base and J lost 6 bases. CDR1 and CDR2 from the germline V gene are SGHNT and YENEEA. This CDR3 contains 15 residues. For the CDR3, the DNA is TGTGCCAGCAGCTTAGCGGGGGGGCCGGGGGATACGCAGTATTTT. Its protein product is CASSLAGGPGDTQYF.

V gene TRBV18 combines with J gene TRBJ1-1, with D perhaps TRBD1 (5 bases). The CDR3 has 12 amino acids. CDR1 and CDR2 from the germline V gene are KGHSH and LQKENI. Trimming stripped 1 base from V and 6 bases from J, with 6 bases between. The CDR3 nucleotides are TGTGCCAGCTCACCACAGGGGTCTGAAGCTTTCTTT. Its protein product is CASSPQGSEAFF.

This clone has more than one count but fewer than ten. The rearrangement uses TRBV6-2 or TRBV6-3 and TRBJ2-3; 7 bases line up with TRBD2. V lost 6 bases and J lost 8; bases outside the gene matches: 14. CDR1 and CDR2 (germline): MNHEY, SVGEGT. This CDR3 has 15 amino acids. CDR3 bases: TGTGCCAGCAGCCTTACTAGCGCCGGTTGGGGTACGCAGTATTTT. It yields the protein CASSLTSAGWGTQYF.

This clone was detected only once. The chain carries TRBV12-3 or TRBV12-4 and TRBJ2-2, with D perhaps matching TRBD2 (6 bases). The CDR3 is 12 amino acids. Between the trimmed V and J ends, which lost 8 bases and 7 bases, there was a span of 11 bases. The CDR3 nucleotides read TGTGCCAGCTGCGGGGAAGGCGGGGAGCTGTTTTTT. It specifies CASCGEGGELFF.

The chain recombines TRBV7-9 with TRBJ2-1, with no clear D. From germline, CDR1 is SEHNR and CDR2 FQNEAQ (reference sequence). The CDR3 is 13 amino acids. V was pared by 9 bases and J by 5 bases, with 14 bases between. CDR3 nucleotide sequence: TGTGCCAGGGATGGGCCGATTAACAATGAGCAGTTCTTC. Translated, it gives CARDGPINNEQFF.

This clone was observed a handful of times. The chain combines TRBV19 with TRBJ1-5; D is undetermined. The CDR3 loop spans 15 amino acids. Germline V gives CDR1 LNHDA, CDR2 SQIVND (reference sequence). Deletions cut 1 base from V and 6 bases from J, with 13 bases between. The CDR3 here is CASSIGGRVAQPQHF. The CDR3 DNA reads TGTGCCAGTAGTATAGGCGGCCGTGTGGCTCAGCCCCAGCATTTT. The full variable domain, with the rest looked up from reference TRBV19 and TRBJ1-5, is DGGITQSPKYLFRKEGQNVTLSCEQNLNHDAMYWYRQDPGQGLRLIYYSQIVNDFQKGDIAEGYSVSREKKESFPLTVTSAQKNPTAFYLCASSIGGRVAQPQHFGDGTRLSIL.

V gene TRBV9 combines with J gene TRBJ2-1, with a tentative D call TRBD2 (7 bases). CDR1 SGDLS and CDR2 YYNGEE come from the germline V gene. Trimming left V 3 bases short and J 10 bases short, with 17 bases between. The CDR3 sequence is 14 residues long. The CDR3 protein is CASSDVGGREEQFF. In nucleotides, the CDR3 is TGTGCCAGCAGCGACGTGGGGGGGCGGGAAGAGCAGTTCTTC. The variable domain in full, completed from reference TRBV9 and TRBJ2-1, reads DSGVTQTPKHLITATGQRVTLRCSPRSGDLSVYWYQQSLDQGLQFLIQYYNGEERAKGNILERFSAQQFPDLHSELNLSSLELGDSALYFCASSDVGGREEQFFGPGTRLTVL.

This clone appeared a single time. The V and J genes are TRBV27 and TRBJ2-5; a possible D gene is TRBD1 (6 bases). V was trimmed by 5 bases and J by 6 bases, leaving 19 bases between them. The CDR3 has 15 amino acids. Germline V gives CDR1 MNHEY, CDR2 SMNVEV (reference sequence). The CDR3 is CASSPPGRGGKTQYF. The CDR3 region has the DNA TGTGCCAGCAGTCCCCCGGGCAGGGGTGGAAAGACCCAGTACTTC.

The genes are TRBV6-2 or TRBV6-3 and TRBJ2-7, with D possibly matching TRBD2 (5 bases). Germline values: CDR1 MNHEY, CDR2 SVGEGT. The CDR3 totals 15 residues. The germline V and J ends were trimmed by 1 base and 2 bases, with 12 bases remaining between them. CDR3 loop: CASSYFREPPYEQYF. DNA of the CDR3: TGTGCCAGCAGTTACTTTCGGGAACCCCCCTACGAGCAGTACTTC.